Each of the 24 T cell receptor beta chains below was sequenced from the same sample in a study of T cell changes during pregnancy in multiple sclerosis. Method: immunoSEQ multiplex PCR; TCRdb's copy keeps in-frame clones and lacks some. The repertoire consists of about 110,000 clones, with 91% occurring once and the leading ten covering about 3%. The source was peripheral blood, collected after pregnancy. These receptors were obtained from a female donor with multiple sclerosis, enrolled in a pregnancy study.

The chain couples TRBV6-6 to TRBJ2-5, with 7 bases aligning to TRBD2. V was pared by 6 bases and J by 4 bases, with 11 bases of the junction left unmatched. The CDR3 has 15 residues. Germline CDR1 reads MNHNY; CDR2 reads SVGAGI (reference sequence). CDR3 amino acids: CASSPTGREGETQYF. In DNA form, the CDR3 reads TGTGCCAGCAGCCCCACGGGCAGGGAGGGAGAGACCCAGTACTTC.

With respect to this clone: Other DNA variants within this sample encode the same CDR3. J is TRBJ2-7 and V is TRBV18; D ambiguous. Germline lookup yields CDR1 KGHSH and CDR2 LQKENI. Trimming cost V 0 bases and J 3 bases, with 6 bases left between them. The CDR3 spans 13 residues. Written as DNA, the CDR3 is TGTGCCAGCTCACCACCGTCCAGCTACGAGCAGTACTTC. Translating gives CASSPPSSYEQYF.

The CDR3 here is CAWTAGGTVYGYTF. The CDR3 coding sequence is TGTGCCTGGACCGCGGGTGGGACAGTTTATGGCTACACCTTC. This chain links TRBV30 with TRBJ1-2; 7 bases line up with TRBD1. The CDR3 covers 14 residues. Germline loops: CDR1 GTSNPN, CDR2 SVGIG (reference sequence). J gave up 5 bases and V 4 bases, and 10 bases lay outside the gene matches.

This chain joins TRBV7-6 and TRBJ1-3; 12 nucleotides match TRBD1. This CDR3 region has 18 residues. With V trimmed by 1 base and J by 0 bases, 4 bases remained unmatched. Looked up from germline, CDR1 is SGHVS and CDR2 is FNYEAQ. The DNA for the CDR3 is TGTGCCAGCAGCTTAGTGGGACAGGGGGCCTTCTCTGGAAACACCATATATTTT. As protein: CASSLVGQGAFSGNTIYF.

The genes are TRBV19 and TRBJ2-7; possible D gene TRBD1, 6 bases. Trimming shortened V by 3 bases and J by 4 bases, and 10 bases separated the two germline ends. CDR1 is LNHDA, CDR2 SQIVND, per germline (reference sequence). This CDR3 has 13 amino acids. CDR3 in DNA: TGTGCCAGTAGTATCGGACAGCCGTACGAGCAGTACTTC. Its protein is CASSIGQPYEQYF.

DNA of the CDR3: TGCGCCAGCAGCGTCTCCGGCTCTATAGCTTTGAACACTGAAGCTTTCTTT. As protein: CASSVSGSIALNTEAFF. The chain carries TRBV5-1 and TRBJ1-1; D not resolved. The germline V gene encodes CDR1 SGHRS and CDR2 YFSETQ. The CDR3 loop spans 17 amino acids. V was cut by 4 bases and J by 0 bases, with 19 bases left in between.

The CDR3 region has the DNA TGTGCCAGCAGCCAAGAGATCGGGACATCGGAGACCCAGTACTTC. It is translated as CASSQEIGTSETQYF. V and J are TRBV14 and TRBJ2-5; possibly TRBD1 for D (6 bases). This CDR3 has 15 residues. CDR1 is SGHDN and CDR2 is FVKESK in the germline V gene. The V end was cut by 0 bases, the J end by 5 bases, with 13 bases between.

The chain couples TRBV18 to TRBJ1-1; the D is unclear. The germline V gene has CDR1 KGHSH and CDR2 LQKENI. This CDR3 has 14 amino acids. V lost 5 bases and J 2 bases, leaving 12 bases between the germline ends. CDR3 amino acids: CASSSSGVNTEAFF. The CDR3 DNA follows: TGTGCCAGCTCAAGCAGCGGGGTCAACACTGAAGCTTTCTTT.

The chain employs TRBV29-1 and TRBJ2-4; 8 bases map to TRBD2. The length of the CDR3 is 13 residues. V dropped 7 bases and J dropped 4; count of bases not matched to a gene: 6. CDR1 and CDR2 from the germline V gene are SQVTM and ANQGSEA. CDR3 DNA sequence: TGCAGCGCCGGCGGCGGGGGGAAAAACATTCAGTACTTC. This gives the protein CSAGGGGKNIQYF.

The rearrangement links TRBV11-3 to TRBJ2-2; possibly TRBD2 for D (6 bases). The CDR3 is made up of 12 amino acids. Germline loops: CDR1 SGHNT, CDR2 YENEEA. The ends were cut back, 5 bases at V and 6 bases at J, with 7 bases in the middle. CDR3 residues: CASSGGSGELFF. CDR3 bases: TGTGCCAGCAGCGGGGGGTCCGGGGAGCTGTTTTTT.

The DNA for the CDR3 is TGTGCCAGCAGCCAAGGTTTAGGAGTATTGAACACTGAAGCTTTCTTT. It translates to CASSQGLGVLNTEAFF. V usage is TRBV4-2 and J usage is TRBJ1-1; no definite D call. Trimming pared 1 base from V and 0 bases from J, leaving 12 bases between. CDR3 size: 16 residues. The germline V gene has CDR1 LGHNA and CDR2 YNFKEQ.

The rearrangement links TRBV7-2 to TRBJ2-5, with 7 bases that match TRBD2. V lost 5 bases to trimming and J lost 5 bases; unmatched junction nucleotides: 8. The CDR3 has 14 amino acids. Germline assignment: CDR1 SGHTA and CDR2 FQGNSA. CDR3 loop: CASSSGRGFETQYF. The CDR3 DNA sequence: TGTGCCAGCAGCAGTGGGAGGGGCTTCGAGACCCAGTACTTC.

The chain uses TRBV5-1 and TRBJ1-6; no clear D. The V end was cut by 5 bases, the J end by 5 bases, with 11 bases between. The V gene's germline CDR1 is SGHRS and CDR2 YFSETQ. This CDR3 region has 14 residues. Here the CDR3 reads CASSTQRDNSPLHF. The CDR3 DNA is TGCGCCAGCAGTACCCAACGCGATAATTCACCCCTCCACTTT. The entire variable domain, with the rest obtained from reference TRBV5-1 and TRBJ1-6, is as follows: KAGVTQTPRYLIKTRGQQVTLSCSPISGHRSVSWYQQTPGQGLQFLFEYFSETQRNKGNFPGRFSGRQFSNSRSEMNVSTLELGDSALYLCASSTQRDNSPLHFGNGTRLTVT.

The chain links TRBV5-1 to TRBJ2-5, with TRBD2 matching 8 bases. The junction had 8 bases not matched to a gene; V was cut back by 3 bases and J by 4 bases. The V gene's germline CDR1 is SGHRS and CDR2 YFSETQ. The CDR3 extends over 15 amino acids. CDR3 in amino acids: CASSSSGGGRETQYF. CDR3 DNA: TGCGCCAGCAGCTCCAGTGGCGGGGGGAGAGAGACCCAGTACTTC. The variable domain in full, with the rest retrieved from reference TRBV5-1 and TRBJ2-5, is KAGVTQTPRYLIKTRGQQVTLSCSPISGHRSVSWYQQTPGQGLQFLFEYFSETQRNKGNFPGRFSGRQFSNSRSEMNVSTLELGDSALYLCASSSSGGGRETQYFGPGTRLLVL.

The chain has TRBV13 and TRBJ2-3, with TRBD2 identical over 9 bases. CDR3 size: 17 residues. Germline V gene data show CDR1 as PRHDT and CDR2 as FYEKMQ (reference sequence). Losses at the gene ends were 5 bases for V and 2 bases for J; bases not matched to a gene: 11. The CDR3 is CASSTSSGGITTDTQYF. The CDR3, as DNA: TGTGCCAGCAGCACCAGTAGCGGGGGTATTACCACAGATACGCAGTATTTT.

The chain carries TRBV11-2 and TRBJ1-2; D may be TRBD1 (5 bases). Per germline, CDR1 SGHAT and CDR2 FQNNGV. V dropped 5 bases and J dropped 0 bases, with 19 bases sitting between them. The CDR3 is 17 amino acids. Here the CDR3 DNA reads TGTGCCAGCAGCCTAGGCGGGGATGCAGGGTCTAACTATGGCTACACCTTC. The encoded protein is CASSLGGDAGSNYGYTF.

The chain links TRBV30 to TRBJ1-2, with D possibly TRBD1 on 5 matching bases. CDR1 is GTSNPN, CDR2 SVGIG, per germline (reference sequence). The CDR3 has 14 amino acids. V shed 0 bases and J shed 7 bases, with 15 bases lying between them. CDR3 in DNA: TGTGCCTGGAGTGTAGCAGGGAATATCGGTGGCTACACCTTC. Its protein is CAWSVAGNIGGYTF.

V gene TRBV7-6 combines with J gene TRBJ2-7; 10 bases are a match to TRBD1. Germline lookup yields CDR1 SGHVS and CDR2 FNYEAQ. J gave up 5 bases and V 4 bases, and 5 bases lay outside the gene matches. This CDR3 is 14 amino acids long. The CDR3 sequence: CASSSRTGGNEQYF. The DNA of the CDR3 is TGTGCCAGCAGCTCCCGGACAGGGGGGAACGAGCAGTACTTC.

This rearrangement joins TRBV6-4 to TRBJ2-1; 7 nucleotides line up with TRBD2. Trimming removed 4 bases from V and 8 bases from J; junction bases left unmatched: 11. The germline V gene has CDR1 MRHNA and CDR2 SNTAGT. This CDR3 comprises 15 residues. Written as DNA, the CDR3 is TGTGCCAGCAGTGCCTCCGTTGGGGGAGGGGATGAGCAGTTCTTC. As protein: CASSASVGGGDEQFF.

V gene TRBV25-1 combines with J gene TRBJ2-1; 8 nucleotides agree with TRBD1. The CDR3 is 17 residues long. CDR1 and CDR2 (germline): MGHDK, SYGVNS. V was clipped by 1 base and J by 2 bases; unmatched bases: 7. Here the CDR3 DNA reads TGTGCCAGCAGTGAATGGACAGGGACACGAACCTACAATGAGCAGTTCTTC. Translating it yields CASSEWTGTRTYNEQFF.

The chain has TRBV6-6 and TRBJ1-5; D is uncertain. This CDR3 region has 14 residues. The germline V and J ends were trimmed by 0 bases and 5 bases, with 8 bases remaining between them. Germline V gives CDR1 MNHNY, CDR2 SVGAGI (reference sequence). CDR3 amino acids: CASSYSEGDQPQHF. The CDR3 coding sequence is TGTGCCAGCAGTTACTCGGAGGGCGATCAGCCCCAGCATTTT.

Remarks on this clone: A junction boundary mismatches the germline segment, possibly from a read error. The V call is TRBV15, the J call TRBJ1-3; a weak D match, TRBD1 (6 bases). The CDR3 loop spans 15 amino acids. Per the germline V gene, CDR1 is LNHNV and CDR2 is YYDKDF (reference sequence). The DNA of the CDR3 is TGTGCCACCAGCGGAGAGGCAGGGGTGGGAAACACCATATATTTT. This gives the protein CATSGEAGVGNTIYF.

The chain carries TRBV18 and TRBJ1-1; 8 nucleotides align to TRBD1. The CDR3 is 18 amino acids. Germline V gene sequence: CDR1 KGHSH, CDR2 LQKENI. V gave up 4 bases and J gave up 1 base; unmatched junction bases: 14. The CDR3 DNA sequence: TGTGCCAGCTCACTTATCCCGGGACAGGAGGTTGCGAACACTGAAGCTTTCTTT. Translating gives CASSLIPGQEVANTEAFF.

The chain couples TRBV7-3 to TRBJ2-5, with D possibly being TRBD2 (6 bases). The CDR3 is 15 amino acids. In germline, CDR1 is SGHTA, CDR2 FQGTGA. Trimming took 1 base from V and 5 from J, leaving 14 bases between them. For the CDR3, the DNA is TGTGCCAGCAGCTTAAGCGGCGGGGCGGGGGAGACCCAGTACTTC. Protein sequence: CASSLSGGAGETQYF.